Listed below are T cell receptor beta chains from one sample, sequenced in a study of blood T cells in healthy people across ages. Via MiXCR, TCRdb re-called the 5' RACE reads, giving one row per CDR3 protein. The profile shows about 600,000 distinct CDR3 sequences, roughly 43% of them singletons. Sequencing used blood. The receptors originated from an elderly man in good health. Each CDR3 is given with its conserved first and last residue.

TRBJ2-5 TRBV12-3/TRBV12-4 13 CASSGDYRETQYF
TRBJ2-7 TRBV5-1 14 CASSLEANSYEQYF
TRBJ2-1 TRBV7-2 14 CASSFSGGGNEQFF
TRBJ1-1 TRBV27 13 CASSNPGRTEAFF
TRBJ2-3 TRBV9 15 CASSGGTSGTDTQYF
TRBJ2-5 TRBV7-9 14 CASSTPTSTETQYF
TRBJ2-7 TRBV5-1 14 CASSLTGPPYEQYF
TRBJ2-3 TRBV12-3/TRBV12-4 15 CASSSQREATDTQYF
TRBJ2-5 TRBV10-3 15 CAIRGSRGNQETQYF
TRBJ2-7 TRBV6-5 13 CASIEQGAGEQYF
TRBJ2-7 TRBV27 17 CASSENLAHQTAYEQYF
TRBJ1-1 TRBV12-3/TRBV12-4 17 CASSLPRWLHGSTEAFF
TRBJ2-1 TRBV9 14 CASSIRTTDSEQFF
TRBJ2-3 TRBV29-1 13 CSVESGGSDTQYF
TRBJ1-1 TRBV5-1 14 CTSSVAGGHTEAFF
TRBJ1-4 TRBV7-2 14 CASSLDRSNEKLFF
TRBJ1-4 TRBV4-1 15 CASSQRTETNEKLFF
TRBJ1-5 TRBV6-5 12 CASSFRNQPQHF
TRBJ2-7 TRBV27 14 CASSLYGDSYEQYF
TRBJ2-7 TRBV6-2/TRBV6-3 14 CASSYQAEASEQYF
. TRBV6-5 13 CASSYRKTYEQYF
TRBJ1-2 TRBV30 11 CAWSAGGGYTF
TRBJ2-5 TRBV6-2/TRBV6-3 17 CASSYSGQVEYQETQYF
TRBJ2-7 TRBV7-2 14 CVSSLGQPTYEQYF
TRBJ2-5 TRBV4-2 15 CASSQFTGSQETQYF
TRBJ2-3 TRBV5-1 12 CASSYETDTQYF
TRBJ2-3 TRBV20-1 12 CSAPTGADTQYF
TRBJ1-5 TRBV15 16 CATSRDRAGGFQPQHF
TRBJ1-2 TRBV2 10 CASGSPTATF
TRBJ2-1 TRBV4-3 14 CASSQGGDRNEQFF